A single T cell receptor (beta chain) is shown here with its context. The sample is drawn from a study of blood T cell repertoires in COVID-19. Study as a whole: In each case, the material was cDNA or gDNA derived from T cells, B-cell-depleted T cells, or PBMCs.

The CDR3 totals 14 residues. CDR1 is LNHNV, CDR2 YYDKDF, per germline (reference sequence). V lost 0 bases, J lost 4 bases, and 10 bases lay in between. Authors' methods: By means of reference gene primer amplification, nucleated cell counts were estimated. Profiling relied on immunoSEQ multiplex PCR, and the TCRdb table lists in-frame clones only, not all of them. The V and J calls and clone size come from that table; D and trimming were worked out from the DNA. The table lists tens of thousands of clones, 89% of them singletons. Sequencing used peripheral blood. This chain connects TRBV15 to TRBJ2-7; tentative D call: TRBD1 (6 bases). The sequence came from a man between 50 and 59 years old with acute or convalescent COVID-19. The CDR3 coding sequence is TGTGCCACCAGCAGAGACAGGGGCGGTTACGAGCAGTACTTC. It codes for CATSRDRGGYEQYF.